Listed below are T cell receptor beta chains from one sample, sequenced in a study of regulatory T cells in long-lasting Graves disease. TCRdb re-derived calls from the multiplex PCR reads in MiXCR, one entry per CDR3 protein. The sample has about 470,000 distinct CDR3 sequences, under 15% seen once; the top ten hold over 15%. The sample was also reused in another study, on T cells in Graves' hyperthyroidism and ophthalmopathy.

The starting material was peripheral blood mononuclear cells (PBMCs), obtained at new diagnosis, from a patient treated with antithyroid drugs. The source of these receptors is a woman younger than 45 with Graves disease. CDR3s include the opening cysteine and the closing phenylalanine or tryptophan. The order of the fields is CDR3 protein, J gene, clone size, V gene. Rows give clone size only sometimes, using once, few, many, or a class for an expanded clone.

CDR3 protein: CATSHGATDTQYF
J gene: TRBJ2-3
clone size: NA
V gene: TRBV15

CDR3 protein: CASSEHRGGTEAFF
J gene: TRBJ1-1
clone size: NA
V gene: TRBV6-1

CDR3 protein: CATSGRIKREFTGELFF
J gene: TRBJ2-2
clone size: NA
V gene: TRBV15

CDR3 protein: CASSLAEVFANTGELFF
J gene: TRBJ2-2
clone size: NA
V gene: TRBV7-6

CDR3 protein: CASSLAGFSDTQYF
J gene: TRBJ2-3
clone size: few
V gene: TRBV5-1

CDR3 protein: CASSGQGNQPQHF
J gene: TRBJ1-5
clone size: many
V gene: TRBV28

CDR3 protein: CATSVGTGAGNEQFF
J gene: TRBJ2-1
clone size: NA
V gene: TRBV15

CDR3 protein: CASSHRTSGKDRNEQFF
J gene: TRBJ2-1
clone size: few
V gene: TRBV12-3/TRBV12-4

CDR3 protein: CASSFGLAGGIGGELFF
J gene: TRBJ2-2
clone size: many
V gene: TRBV5-1

CDR3 protein: CASSLTEGTSGFQETQYF
J gene: TRBJ2-5
clone size: many
V gene: TRBV7-8

CDR3 protein: CASIQRGLAKNIQYF
J gene: TRBJ2-4
clone size: NA
V gene: TRBV6-1

CDR3 protein: CASSLAAGRTSGSSYEQYF
J gene: TRBJ2-7
clone size: many
V gene: TRBV7-9

CDR3 protein: CASSLIGTSRDTQYF
J gene: TRBJ2-3
clone size: NA
V gene: TRBV12-3/TRBV12-4

CDR3 protein: CASRRLIREYFYEQYF
J gene: TRBJ2-7
clone size: NA
V gene: TRBV6-4

CDR3 protein: CSVELGQGDFMNTEAFF
J gene: TRBJ1-1
clone size: many
V gene: TRBV29-1

CDR3 protein: CSAAEGADEQYF
J gene: TRBJ2-7
clone size: many
V gene: TRBV20-1

CDR3 protein: CASSLGRGWGGNQPQHF
J gene: TRBJ1-5
clone size: few
V gene: TRBV7-2

CDR3 protein: CASSLGLAGEAYEQYF
J gene: TRBJ2-7
clone size: NA
V gene: TRBV7-9

CDR3 protein: CASSTDRAIQPQHF
J gene: TRBJ1-5
clone size: few
V gene: TRBV19

CDR3 protein: CATSVQANYGYTF
J gene: TRBJ1-2
clone size: many
V gene: TRBV24-1

CDR3 protein: CATSDAGETQYF
J gene: TRBJ2-5
clone size: many
V gene: TRBV24-1

CDR3 protein: CASSQGPGWGDLNNEQFF
J gene: TRBJ2-1
clone size: NA
V gene: TRBV14

CDR3 protein: CASSEGIQRATGELFF
J gene: TRBJ2-2
clone size: few
V gene: TRBV25-1

CDR3 protein: CASSSYRGTTDTQYF
J gene: TRBJ2-3
clone size: many
V gene: TRBV28

CDR3 protein: CASSWTGPTYEQYF
J gene: TRBJ2-7
clone size: NA
V gene: TRBV19

CDR3 protein: CASSYSDRPNTEAFF
J gene: TRBJ1-1
clone size: many
V gene: TRBV6-6

CDR3 protein: CASSMGGQYF
J gene: TRBJ2-5
clone size: few
V gene: TRBV6-1

CDR3 protein: CASSSTGQGGQPQHF
J gene: TRBJ1-5
clone size: NA
V gene: TRBV27

CDR3 protein: CSVVSGRGEETQYF
J gene: TRBJ2-5
clone size: many
V gene: TRBV29-1

CDR3 protein: CASTNGAETNTGELFF
J gene: TRBJ2-2
clone size: NA
V gene: TRBV7-6

CDR3 protein: CASSPRRLAFTDTQYF
J gene: TRBJ2-3
clone size: many
V gene: TRBV11-2

CDR3 protein: CASSPSGYGGELFF
J gene: TRBJ2-2
clone size: many
V gene: TRBV5-6

CDR3 protein: CASSENRLISSYEQYF
J gene: TRBJ2-7
clone size: NA
V gene: TRBV6-1

CDR3 protein: CASRVTERTGGAETQYF
J gene: TRBJ2-5
clone size: NA
V gene: TRBV6-1

CDR3 protein: CASSPIQGGYEKLFF
J gene: TRBJ1-4
clone size: NA
V gene: TRBV12-3/TRBV12-4

CDR3 protein: CASSSPPTGVYTF
J gene: TRBJ1-2
clone size: many
V gene: TRBV6-5

CDR3 protein: CASSYSRLAVIQETQYF
J gene: TRBJ2-5
clone size: many
V gene: TRBV6-2/TRBV6-3

CDR3 protein: CASSPLPSGYTF
J gene: TRBJ1-2
clone size: NA
V gene: TRBV12-3/TRBV12-4

CDR3 protein: CSAPGWASYEQYF
J gene: TRBJ2-7
clone size: NA
V gene: TRBV20-1

CDR3 protein: CSGAGSYQETQYF
J gene: TRBJ2-5
clone size: few
V gene: TRBV29-1